The rows below give T cell receptor beta chains drawn from one sample of a study of OX40 agonist ivuxolimab in advanced cancers. Sequencing was performed with immunoSEQ multiplex PCR; in TCRdb, only in-frame clones are kept and a portion is missing. Among some 15,000 clones, roughly nine tenths were seen once, and the ten largest hold more than 20%. Sample: CD4+ or CD8+ T cells sorted from blood, taken in a trial of the OX40 agonist ivuxolimab. The receptors here all came from an adult with an advanced solid tumor such as melanoma, head and neck, liver or kidney cancer. CDR3s leave out the opening cysteine and the closing phenylalanine or tryptophan. Each record gives: J gene, V gene, D gene, CDR3 protein. A D gene is named only where the DNA matches it firmly.

>TRBJ1-1|TRBV4-1|TRBD1
ASSQVRGHDTEAF
>TRBJ2-7|TRBV19|NA
ASSAGSNYEQY
>TRBJ2-1|TRBV4-1|TRBD2
ASSRDGTSGYNEQF
>TRBJ2-4|TRBV7-9|TRBD2
ASSLAGGPGNIQY
>TRBJ1-4|TRBV10-3|NA
AISDPPVGSRNEKLF
>TRBJ2-7|TRBV28|TRBD2
ASSPQRELYEQY
>TRBJ1-5|TRBV9|TRBD1
ASSDDRANQPQH
>TRBJ2-5|TRBV11-2|TRBD2
ASSLVSSGQETQY
>TRBJ2-1|TRBV27|TRBD1
ASSPGTGGNEQF
>TRBJ2-3|TRBV5-1|TRBD2
ASSVLAGGTDTQY
>TRBJ1-6|TRBV5-6|NA
ASSPQGSPLH
>TRBJ2-5|TRBV7-7|TRBD1
ASSLIGGLGETQY
>TRBJ1-1|TRBV10-3|NA
AISEDLNTEAF
>TRBJ1-5|TRBV9|NA
ASSVVGDSNQPQH
>TRBJ1-5|TRBV19|NA
ASSTPGRSWGSNQPQH
>TRBJ1-1|TRBV9|NA
ASSFGGGNTEAF
>TRBJ2-1|TRBV6-1|NA
ASSEAPNEQF
>TRBJ1-3|TRBV7-6|NA
ASSWDRWDTIY
>TRBJ2-5|TRBV28|NA
ASSRTGLETQY
>TRBJ1-1|TRBV19|NA
ASGTGEAF
>TRBJ1-5|TRBV27|NA
ASSWGLNQPQH
>TRBJ2-3|TRBV27|TRBD1
ASSPWTGETDTQY
>TRBJ2-7|TRBV14|NA
ASSDDSWGSYEQY
>TRBJ1-2|TRBV15|TRBD1
ATNPGQGFYGYT
>TRBJ1-1|TRBV5-1|NA
ASSSPTENTEAF
>TRBJ2-7|TRBV2|NA
ASTNTDRSFYEQY
>TRBJ2-4|TRBV11-2|NA
ASSLAPKNIQY
>TRBJ2-2|TRBV28|TRBD2
ASSLGREANTGELF
>NA|TRBV4-1|TRBD2
ASSPVAGETYEQY
>TRBJ2-1|TRBV27|TRBD2
ASSAATSGKNEQF
>TRBJ2-3|TRBV15|NA
ATSRDRGTDTQY
>TRBJ2-1|TRBV29-1|NA
SVGVGNSYNEQF
>TRBJ1-1|TRBV5-6|NA
ASSPMVQPGPPVAF
>TRBJ2-2|TRBV4-1|TRBD2
ASTRTSEGTGELF
>TRBJ2-7|TRBV7-8|NA
ASSPSTRVLRGYEQY
>TRBJ2-1|TRBV15|TRBD2
ATSSRTSGIYNEQF
>TRBJ1-5|TRBV11-2|NA
ASSLENGQPQH
>TRBJ2-1|TRBV7-9|NA
ASNLAQKGADYNEQF
>TRBJ2-1|TRBV15|NA
ATSRDFDWNEQF
>TRBJ2-3|TRBV13|TRBD2
ASSSRTSSADTQY
>TRBJ1-1|TRBV11-2|NA
ASSPSGLPPSMTF
>TRBJ2-2|TRBV15|TRBD2
ATSRSDRGLEVTGELF
>TRBJ2-7|TRBV19|NA
ASSIVSGNYEQY
>TRBJ1-5|TRBV10-1|NA
ASSAAADQPQH
>TRBJ2-7|TRBV9|NA
ASSDGGGLYEQY
>TRBJ2-6|TRBV7-9|NA
ASSPIAGANVLT
>TRBJ2-5|TRBV10-3|NA
AISEGQETQY
>TRBJ2-7|TRBV27|NA
ASSFREPGEQY
>TRBJ1-5|TRBV27|NA
ASSLLPSGRDQPQH
>TRBJ2-7|TRBV29-1|NA
SGLRGYEQY
>TRBJ2-2|TRBV5-6|NA
ASSLTFTGELF